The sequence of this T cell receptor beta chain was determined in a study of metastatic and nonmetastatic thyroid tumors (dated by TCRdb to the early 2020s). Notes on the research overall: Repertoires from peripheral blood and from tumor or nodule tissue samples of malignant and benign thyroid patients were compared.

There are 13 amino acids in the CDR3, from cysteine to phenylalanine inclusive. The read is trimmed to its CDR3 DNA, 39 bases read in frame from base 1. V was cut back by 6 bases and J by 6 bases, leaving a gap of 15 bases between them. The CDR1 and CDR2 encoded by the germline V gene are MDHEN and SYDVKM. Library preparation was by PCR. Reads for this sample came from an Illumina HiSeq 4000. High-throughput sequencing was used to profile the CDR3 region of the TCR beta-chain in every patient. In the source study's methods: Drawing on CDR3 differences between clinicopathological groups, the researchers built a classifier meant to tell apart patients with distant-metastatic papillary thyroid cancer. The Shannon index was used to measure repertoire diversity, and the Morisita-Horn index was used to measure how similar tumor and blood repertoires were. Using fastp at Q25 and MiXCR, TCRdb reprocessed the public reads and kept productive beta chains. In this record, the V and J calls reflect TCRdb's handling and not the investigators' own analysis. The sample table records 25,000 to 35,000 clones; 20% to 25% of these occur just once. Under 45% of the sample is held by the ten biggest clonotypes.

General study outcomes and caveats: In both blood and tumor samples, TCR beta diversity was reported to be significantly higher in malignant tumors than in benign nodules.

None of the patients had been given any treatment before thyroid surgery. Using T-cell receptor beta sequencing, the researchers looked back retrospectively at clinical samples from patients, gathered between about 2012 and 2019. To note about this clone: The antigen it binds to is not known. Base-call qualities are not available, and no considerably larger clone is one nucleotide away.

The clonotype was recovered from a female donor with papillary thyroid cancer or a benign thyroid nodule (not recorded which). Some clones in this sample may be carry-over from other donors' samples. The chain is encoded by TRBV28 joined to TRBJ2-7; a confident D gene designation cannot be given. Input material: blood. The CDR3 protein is CASSFIGSREQYF. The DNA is TGTGCCAGCAGCTTTATAGGGTCGCGCGAGCAGTACTTC.